These 8 T cell receptor beta chains share one sample of origin, sequenced in a study of T cell responses to AZD1222 COVID-19 vaccine (dated by TCRdb to 2020 to 2022). The time point tag for this specimen amounts to: baseline before first vaccination. The library was built by means of the immunoSEQ multiplex PCR assay. TCRdb retrieved this table from immuneACCESS and kept in-frame rearrangements only. Not all clones are present; in checked studies, unresolved V genes account for under half, and no reason is known for the remainder. For this sample the table gives roughly 130,000 clones, of which just under 95% were detected only once. Over 6.5% of the sample belongs to the ten largest clones. The source was peripheral blood, collected on day 0 of AZD1222 vaccination. These receptors were obtained from an adult in good health.

The chain is built from TRBV5-8 and TRBJ2-7, with D possibly matching TRBD1 (6 bases). Germline V gives CDR1 SGHTS, CDR2 YDEGEE. Trimming shortened V by 0 bases and J by 4 bases, and 14 bases separated the two germline ends. This CDR3 spans 15 amino acids. CDR3 DNA sequence: TGTGCCAGCAGCTTGGGGACAGCGTTGATTTACGAGCAGTACTTC. It translates to CASSLGTALIYEQYF.

The J gene is TRBJ1-5, the V gene TRBV18; D remains ambiguous. The CDR3 covers 12 residues. Trimming cost V 6 bases and J 3 bases, with 6 bases left between them. Germline lookup yields CDR1 KGHSH and CDR2 LQKENI. The CDR3 DNA follows: TGTGCCAGCTCTTCCGTCAATCAGCCCCAGCATTTT. This codes for CASSSVNQPQHF.

The J gene is TRBJ2-2, the V gene TRBV7-8, with 12 bases lining up with TRBD2. CDR3 length: 16 residues. CDR1 is SGHVS, CDR2 FQNEAQ, per germline. The V segment lost 4 bases and the J segment 3 bases; nucleotides outside the gene matches: 3. CDR3 DNA: TGTGCCAGCAGCTCCAGACTAGCGGGAGACACCGGGGAGCTGTTTTTT. It codes for CASSSRLAGDTGELFF.

The CDR3 spells CASSYRYSPLHF. The DNA for the CDR3 is TGTGCCAGCAGTTATCGGTACTCACCCCTCCACTTT. The rearrangement links TRBV6-5 to TRBJ1-6; no definite D call. Trimming removed 3 bases at V and 10 bases at J, with 7 bases between. The germline V gene has CDR1 MNHEY and CDR2 SVGAGI. This CDR3 comprises 12 residues.

Remarks on this clone: At the DNA level, this CDR3 is encoded by other sequences in the same sample as well. The CDR3: CASSGTGGGNTIYF. The CDR3 coding sequence is TGTGCCAGCAGCGGGACAGGGGGAGGAAACACCATATATTTT. The V call is TRBV2, the J call TRBJ1-3, with 11 bases that match TRBD1. In germline, CDR1 is SNHLY, CDR2 FYNNEI. This CDR3 has 14 residues. The V gene end was trimmed by 6 bases and the J gene end by 4 bases; junction bases not matched to a gene: 2.

J is TRBJ1-1 and V is TRBV27, with D perhaps TRBD1 (6 bases). Trimming cost V 1 base and J 8 bases, with 8 bases left between them. Germline CDR1 and CDR2: MNHEY and SMNVEV (reference sequence). The CDR3 length is 12 residues. CDR3: CASSLLGGEAFF. CDR3 nucleotide sequence: TGTGCCAGCAGTTTATTAGGGGGAGAAGCTTTCTTT.

On this clone itself: Its ends do not fully match the called genes, so a read error is possible. The rearrangement uses TRBV5-4 and TRBJ2-7, with TRBD1 identical over 7 bases. CDR1 and CDR2 from the germline V gene are SGHNT and YYREEE (reference sequence). The length of the CDR3 is 12 residues. Here the CDR3 reads CASTLTGTEQYF. DNA of the CDR3: TGTGCCAGCACCTTGACAGGGACCGAGCAGTACTTC. The full variable domain, rest sourced from reference TRBV5-4 and TRBJ2-7, is ETGVTQSPTHLIKTRGQQVTLRCSSQSGHNTVSWYQQALGQGPQFIFQYYREEENGRGNFPPRFSGLQFPNYSSELNVNALELDDSALYLCASTLTGTEQYFGPGTRLTVT.

The rearrangement uses TRBV7-6 and TRBJ1-2, with a weak D call TRBD1 (5 bases). This CDR3 comprises 17 residues. From germline, CDR1 is SGHVS and CDR2 FNYEAQ. Trimming pared 5 bases from V and 2 bases from J, leaving 21 bases between. CDR3 protein: CASSQGPTDLLNYGYTF. CDR3 nucleotide sequence: TGTGCCAGCAGCCAAGGGCCGACAGACCTCCTCAACTATGGCTACACCTTC.